Each of the 19 T cell receptor beta chains below was sequenced from the same sample in a study of T cell clones after liver transplantation. Measured with immunoSEQ multiplex PCR; TCRdb has only the in-frame clones, and not every one. The sample contains over 90,000 clones, about 86% of which appear only once. The sequences come from CD4+ T cells from blood, collected approximately 45 months after liver transplant. The receptors originated from a human patient who received a liver transplant. The graft donor may have given rise to some T cells.

This clone has only one observation. The rearrangement links TRBV5-1 to TRBJ2-5; D gene ambiguous. Germline V gene lookup returns CDR1 SGHRS and CDR2 YFSETQ. The length of the CDR3 is 13 residues. V was clipped by 5 bases and J by 1 base, with 9 bases between them. The CDR3 DNA is TGCGCCAGCAGGATCGGCAGCCAAGAGACCCAGTACTTC. It codes for CASRIGSQETQYF.

The gene calls are TRBV19 and TRBJ2-6; weak D call: TRBD1 (6 bases). The length of the CDR3 is 15 residues. The V and J ends lost 5 bases and 1 base respectively, with 9 bases between them. In germline, CDR1 is LNHDA, CDR2 SQIVND (reference sequence). CDR3 in DNA: TGTGCCAGTAGTGCAAGGGGGTCTGGGGCCAACGTCCTGACTTTC. Residues: CASSARGSGANVLTF.

The gene calls are TRBV7-5 and TRBJ2-3. TRBV7-5 is deemed a pseudogene. The CDR3 is made up of 15 amino acids. The CDR3 bases are TGTGTCAGAAGCTTATTTTCAGGGGAGGCAGATACGCAGTATTTT. Encoded protein: CVRSLFSGEADTQYF.

This sequence joins TRBV28 and TRBJ1-2; 9 nucleotides agree with TRBD1. Trimming removed 5 bases from V and 8 bases from J; junction bases left unmatched: 9. Germline V gene sequence: CDR1 MDHEN, CDR2 SYDVKM. CDR3 size: 14 residues. CDR3 protein: CASSTPGQGLGYTF. As DNA, the CDR3 is TGTGCCAGCAGTACCCCGGGACAGGGTTTGGGCTACACCTTC.

This clone occurred once. Within the sample, other DNA sequences also encode this same CDR3. The gene calls are TRBV7-2 and TRBJ1-4, with 10 positions matching TRBD1. Germline loops: CDR1 SGHTA, CDR2 FQGNSA. The J segment lost 0 bases and the V segment lost 1 base, leaving 2 bases of the junction unmatched. The CDR3 loop spans 17 amino acids. CDR3 bases: TGTGCCAGCAGCTTAGTCGGACAGGGGGCAACTAATGAAAAACTGTTTTTT. As protein: CASSLVGQGATNEKLFF.

The chain has TRBV4-1 and TRBJ2-1; TRBD1 matches at 7 bases. Trimming cost V 1 base and J 4 bases; bases outside gene matches: 10. CDR3 size: 17 residues. Looked up from germline, CDR1 is MGHRA and CDR2 is YSYEKL. This CDR3 is CASSQVTVHRGYNEQFF. The CDR3 region has the DNA TGCGCCAGCAGCCAAGTTACAGTCCACAGGGGATACAATGAGCAGTTCTTC.

The chain couples TRBV9 to TRBJ1-1; perhaps TRBD1 as D (5 bases). V was pared by 0 bases and J by 7 bases, with 16 bases between. CDR3 length: 15 residues. Germline CDR1 and CDR2: SGDLS and YYNGEE. In DNA, the CDR3 is TGTGCCAGCAGCGTAGCTGGGACTCTGGGAGGTGAAGCTTTCTTT. Protein: CASSVAGTLGGEAFF.

CDR3 nucleotide sequence: TGTGCCAGCTCAGCGGGGGGTCGCACTGAAGCTTTCTTT. Translation gives CASSAGGRTEAFF. The rearrangement links TRBV18 to TRBJ1-1, with D possibly being TRBD1 (5 bases). The CDR3 extends over 13 amino acids. Germline values: CDR1 KGHSH, CDR2 LQKENI. The germline V and J ends were trimmed by 5 bases and 4 bases, with 11 bases remaining between them.

The chain is built from TRBV11-2 and TRBJ2-1, with 9 bases fitting TRBD2. CDR1 and CDR2 (germline): SGHAT, FQNNGV. V shed 7 bases, J shed 1 base, and the junction held 8 bases outside the gene matches. CDR3 size: 16 residues. This CDR3 is CASKPGTSSSYNEQFF. CDR3 coding DNA: TGTGCCAGCAAACCCGGGACTAGCTCGTCCTACAATGAGCAGTTCTTC.

J is TRBJ2-5 and V is TRBV10-3; D is undetermined. This CDR3 contains 12 residues. Looked up from germline, CDR1 is ENHRY and CDR2 is SYGVKD. Trimming removed 7 bases at V and 0 bases at J, with 6 bases between. As DNA, the CDR3 is TGTGCCATCAAAGACAACCAAGAGACCCAGTACTTC. Residues: CAIKDNQETQYF.

The CDR3 DNA reads TGTGCCAGCAGTTACTCGGAGACTCGCTCCTACGAGCAGTACTTC. Amino acids: CASSYSETRSYEQYF. The chain uses TRBV6-6 and TRBJ2-7; D is unresolved. This CDR3 contains 15 residues. Germline CDR1 MNHNY, CDR2 SVGAGI (reference sequence). V lost 0 bases to trimming and J lost 0 bases, with 9 bases between them.

The CDR3 protein is CASSLRVVQAGNTIYF. In nucleotides, the CDR3 is TGTGCCAGCAGCTTAAGAGTCGTACAGGCTGGAAACACCATATATTTT. The genes are TRBV7-2 and TRBJ1-3; a possible D gene is TRBD1 (5 bases). The CDR3 consists of 16 residues. Trimming stripped 2 bases from V and 2 bases from J, with 13 bases between. Germline V gives CDR1 SGHTA, CDR2 FQGNSA.

This chain joins TRBV19 and TRBJ2-3; the D gene is possibly TRBD2 (6 bases). Germline assignment: CDR1 LNHDA and CDR2 SQIVND (reference sequence). The CDR3 spans 16 residues. The germline V and J ends were trimmed by 3 bases and 0 bases, with 13 bases remaining between them. Here the CDR3 DNA reads TGTGCCAGTAGTATCAGGGACTCTTCTAGCACAGATACGCAGTATTTT. Protein sequence: CASSIRDSSSTDTQYF. The whole variable domain, remainder taken from reference TRBV19 and TRBJ2-3, is DGGITQSPKYLFRKEGQNVTLSCEQNLNHDAMYWYRQDPGQGLRLIYYSQIVNDFQKGDIAEGYSVSREKKESFPLTVTSAQKNPTAFYLCASSIRDSSSTDTQYFGPGTRLTVL.

The chain couples TRBV5-4 to TRBJ2-7; 10 nucleotides align to TRBD1. The CDR3 spans 17 residues. Germline V gives CDR1 SGHNT, CDR2 YYREEE (reference sequence). The V segment lost 3 bases and the J segment 3 bases; nucleotides outside the gene matches: 12. This CDR3 is CASSWGPTGGFLYEQYF. DNA of the CDR3: TGTGCCAGCAGCTGGGGTCCGACAGGGGGCTTTCTCTACGAGCAGTACTTC. Supplemented by reference TRBV5-4 and TRBJ2-7, the full variable domain reads ETGVTQSPTHLIKTRGQQVTLRCSSQSGHNTVSWYQQALGQGPQFIFQYYREEENGRGNFPPRFSGLQFPNYSSELNVNALELDDSALYLCASSWGPTGGFLYEQYFGPGTRLTVT.

V gene TRBV2 combines with J gene TRBJ2-5; D ambiguous. With the DNA end fitting TRBJ2-7 better, the J assignment may be wrong. There are 15 residues in the CDR3. Germline CDR1 and CDR2: SNHLY and FYNNEI. The CDR3 reads CASRTIWATHYEQYF. Here the CDR3 DNA reads TGTGCCAGCAGAACGATTTGGGCCACCCACTACGAGCAGTACTTC.

This clone came up a few times. V usage is TRBV19 and J usage is TRBJ2-3, with 8 bases matching TRBD1. Unmatched junction bases numbered 2, after V lost 8 bases and J lost 1 base. The CDR3 covers 13 residues. CDR1 is LNHDA, CDR2 SQIVND, per germline (reference sequence). In DNA form, the CDR3 reads TGTGCCAGTGGGGGACAGGGCACAGATACGCAGTATTTT. Protein: CASGGQGTDTQYF.

The gene calls are TRBV28 and TRBJ2-3; the match to TRBD1 covers 8 bases. CDR3 length: 15 residues. Germline lookup yields CDR1 MDHEN and CDR2 SYDVKM. V dropped 6 bases and J dropped 1; count of bases not matched to a gene: 6. In DNA, the CDR3 is TGTGCCAGCAGGAGTTCAGGGGGCGGCACAGATACGCAGTATTTT. Encoded protein: CASRSSGGGTDTQYF.

The V gene is TRBV7-3, the J gene TRBJ2-7, with TRBD1 identical over 12 bases. Losses at the gene ends were 0 bases for V and 0 bases for J; bases not matched to a gene: 6. The germline CDR1 and CDR2 sequences are SGHTA and FQGTGA. The CDR3 sequence is 18 residues long. DNA of the CDR3: TGTGCCAGCAGCTTAACCGGGACAGGGGGCGGAAGCTCCTACGAGCAGTACTTC. Protein product: CASSLTGTGGGSSYEQYF.

The chain couples TRBV5-6 to TRBJ2-7, with D unclear. The CDR3 covers 15 residues. Germline V gene sequence: CDR1 SGHDT, CDR2 YYEEEE. Trimming took 2 bases from V and 6 from J, leaving 18 bases between them. This chain's CDR3 is CASSFRQVGSGEQYF. CDR3 nucleotide sequence: TGTGCCAGCAGCTTTAGGCAGGTAGGATCGGGCGAGCAGTACTTC.